Following are 15 T cell receptor beta chains from one sample sequenced in a study of OX40 agonist ivuxolimab in advanced cancers. Assay used: immunoSEQ multiplex PCR; TCRdb lists only in-frame clones, some missing. The sample shows some 33,000 clones, about 81% of them seen only once. The material was CD4+ or CD8+ T cells sorted from blood, obtained in a trial of the OX40 agonist ivuxolimab. The receptors stem from an adult with an advanced solid tumor such as melanoma, head and neck, liver or kidney cancer.

This clone was detected once. This chain connects TRBV18 to TRBJ2-7, with D maybe TRBD1 (6 bases). V was pared by 3 bases and J by 4 bases, with 13 bases between. This CDR3 spans 14 amino acids. Germline V gene data show CDR1 as KGHSH and CDR2 as LQKENI. The CDR3 reads CASSPSTGAYEQYF. CDR3 sequence (DNA): TGTGCCAGCTCACCCTCGACAGGAGCTTACGAGCAGTACTTC.

The chain joins TRBV7-9 to TRBJ2-7; 9 bases line up with TRBD1. CDR3 size: 16 residues. Losses at the gene ends were 5 bases for V and 3 bases for J; bases not matched to a gene: 11. Looked up from germline, CDR1 is SEHNR and CDR2 is FQNEAQ (reference sequence). The CDR3 region has the DNA TGTGCCAGCAGCGGACCAACCGGGACAGGGAACTACGAGCAGTACTTC. Its protein is CASSGPTGTGNYEQYF.

J is TRBJ2-6 and V is TRBV2; 10 bases map to TRBD1. With 5 bases clipped from V and 2 bases from J, the junction kept 9 bases outside the gene matches. The germline gives CDR1 SNHLY, CDR2 FYNNEI. The CDR3 length is 18 residues. The chain's CDR3 is CASSFRQGAWPGANVLTF. The CDR3 DNA is TGTGCCAGCAGTTTTAGACAGGGGGCTTGGCCTGGGGCCAACGTCCTGACTTTC.

The rearrangement joins TRBV4-2 to TRBJ2-2; D tentatively fits TRBD1 or TRBD2 (7 bases each). Germline V gene sequence: CDR1 LGHNA, CDR2 YNFKEQ. V lost 2 bases, J lost 6 bases, and 13 bases lay in between. The CDR3 consists of 15 residues. The CDR3 region is CASSQLAGGAGELFF. Here the CDR3 DNA reads TGTGCCAGCAGCCAATTAGCAGGGGGGGCCGGGGAGCTGTTTTTT.

The chain uses TRBV5-4 and TRBJ1-3, with TRBD1 matching 10 bases. The V gene's germline CDR1 is SGHNT and CDR2 YYREEE (reference sequence). V trimming: 4 bases; J trimming: 0 bases; junction bases outside the gene matches: 7. The CDR3 consists of 17 residues. The CDR3 loop reads CASSLRTGGSSGNTIYF. DNA of the CDR3: TGTGCCAGCAGCCTCCGGACAGGGGGATCCTCTGGAAACACCATATATTTT.

This chain uses TRBV5-4 with TRBJ2-5, with D maybe TRBD1 (6 bases). V was cut by 0 bases and J by 4 bases, with 13 bases left in between. This CDR3 comprises 15 residues. Germline-derived CDR1 and CDR2 are SGHNT and YYREEE (reference sequence). CDR3: CASSLVGQGRETQYF. DNA for the CDR3: TGTGCCAGCAGCTTGGTTGGGCAGGGGAGAGAGACCCAGTACTTC.

This clone was observed once. The rearrangement links TRBV15 to TRBJ1-5; a possible D gene is TRBD1 (5 bases). The length of the CDR3 is 13 residues. Germline lookup yields CDR1 LNHNV and CDR2 YYDKDF (reference sequence). V lost 1 base, J lost 7 bases, and 8 bases lay in between. The CDR3 region has the DNA TGTGCCACCAGCAGAGGTAGGGGCCAGCCCCAGCATTTT. Translating gives CATSRGRGQPQHF.

The chain employs TRBV7-9 and TRBJ1-2; TRBD1 might be the D (6 bases). The germline V gene has CDR1 SEHNR and CDR2 FQNEAQ (reference sequence). Trimming left V 5 bases short and J 5 bases short, with 15 bases between. The CDR3 spans 14 residues. The CDR3 coding sequence is TGTGCCAGCAGCCGTATAGGGGGAAAGTATGGCTACACCTTC. Encoded protein: CASSRIGGKYGYTF.

This clone turned up a few times. This chain connects TRBV6-1 to TRBJ2-3, with D perhaps being TRBD1 or TRBD2 (5 bases each). Trimming removed 4 bases from V and 0 bases from J, with 11 bases in between. Germline V gene lookup returns CDR1 MNHNS and CDR2 SASEGT. The CDR3 length is 15 residues. The CDR3 spells CASSVRDGSTDTQYF. DNA for the CDR3: TGTGCCAGCAGTGTCCGGGACGGAAGCACAGATACGCAGTATTTT.

The rearrangement links TRBV9 to TRBJ2-3; a weak D match, TRBD2 (6 bases). CDR1 is SGDLS, CDR2 YYNGEE, per germline. Trimming shortened V by 3 bases and J by 0 bases, and 11 bases separated the two germline ends. This CDR3 spans 15 amino acids. The CDR3 nucleotides are TGTGCCAGCAGCGCCACGGGGACTAGCACAGATACGCAGTATTTT. It specifies CASSATGTSTDTQYF.

This rearrangement joins TRBV4-2 to TRBJ1-5, with D maybe TRBD1 (5 bases). CDR1 and CDR2 from the germline V gene are LGHNA and YNFKEQ. V lost 0 bases and J 7 bases, leaving 19 bases between the germline ends. The CDR3 runs to 17 residues. Written as DNA, the CDR3 is TGTGCCAGCAGCCAAGATACCTCGGGGGGGATGGGACAGCCCCAGCATTTT. It is translated as CASSQDTSGGMGQPQHF.

This chain links TRBV10-2 with TRBJ2-7, with D maybe TRBD1 (5 bases). This CDR3 region has 13 residues. CDR1 and CDR2 from the germline V gene are WSHSY and SAAADI. The germline V and J ends were trimmed by 6 bases and 0 bases, with 9 bases remaining between them. The CDR3 DNA reads TGCGCCAGCAGGGAGACAGTCTCCTACGAGCAGTACTTC. Protein product: CASRETVSYEQYF.

The rearrangement uses TRBV7-3 and TRBJ2-2; the D gene is possibly TRBD1 (5 bases). The CDR3 is 13 residues long. V lost 5 bases to trimming and J lost 1 base, with 5 bases between them. Germline V gene data show CDR1 as SGHTA and CDR2 as FQGTGA. This CDR3 is CASSQGNTGELFF. In nucleotides, the CDR3 is TGTGCCAGCAGCCAGGGGAACACCGGGGAGCTGTTTTTT.

A single count supports this clone. The rearrangement joins TRBV7-9 to TRBJ2-5, with 11 bases identical to TRBD1. J lost 3 bases, V lost 5 bases, and 11 bases had no gene match. CDR3 length: 17 amino acids. Germline CDR1 is SEHNR and CDR2 is FQNEAQ (reference sequence). The CDR3: CASSAGQGAQREETQYF. The CDR3 coding sequence is TGTGCCAGCAGCGCAGGACAGGGGGCGCAGCGGGAAGAGACCCAGTACTTC.

This chain joins TRBV7-8 and TRBJ2-2; 9 bases are shared with TRBD1. CDR1 and CDR2 from the germline V gene are SGHVS and FQNEAQ. This CDR3 is built from 15 residues. V lost 4 bases and J lost 4; bases outside the gene matches: 4. The CDR3 loop reads CASSSTGGVTGELFF. CDR3 DNA: TGTGCCAGCAGCTCTACAGGGGGCGTCACCGGGGAGCTGTTTTTT.